A selection of T cell receptor beta chains follows, all from one sample in a study of blood T cell repertoires in COVID-19. Only in-frame clones appear in the TCRdb table, and some are missing; sequencing was by immunoSEQ multiplex PCR. The sample lists about 80,000 clones, 84% occurring once. Sequencing used peripheral blood. These receptor sequences come from a man aged 50 to 59 with acute or convalescent COVID-19. CDR3s include the opening cysteine and the closing phenylalanine or tryptophan. The D gene is left open where the match is weak. Clone size is not always given. Where it is, it says once, few, many or a class for expanded clones.

D,size,J,V,DNA,CDR3
TRBD1,-,TRBJ2-2,TRBV24-1,TGTGCCACCCAGGGGGCGGTCGGGGAGCTGTTTTTT,CATQGAVGELFF
TRBD1,-,TRBJ1-2,TRBV6-6,TGTGCCAGCAGTTACGGGCAGGGGGTAGGCTACACCTTC,CASSYGQGVGYTF
TRBD2,-,TRBJ2-5,TRBV7-6,TGTGCCAGCAGCCCCCGGTGGCTAGCGGGAGGGTTGGGGAAACAAGAGACCCAGTACTTC,CASSPRWLAGGLGKQETQYF
-,-,TRBJ1-2,TRBV4-3,TGCGCCAGCAGCCAAGATAGAGGTACTAACTATGGCTACACCTTC,CASSQDRGTNYGYTF
-,-,TRBJ2-2,TRBV9,TGTGCCAGCAGCGTCAACTGGAACACCGGGGAGCTGTTTTTT,CASSVNWNTGELFF
TRBD1,-,TRBJ1-4,TRBV3-1/TRBV3-2,TGTGCCAGCAGCCAACTACCGTCCGACAGGGGTAATGAAAAACTGTTTTTT,CASSQLPSDRGNEKLFF
TRBD2,-,TRBJ2-7,TRBV6-5,TGTGCCAGCAGTTTTAGGATAGCGGGAGGTCCTCCCGAGCAGTACTTC,CASSFRIAGGPPEQYF
TRBD1,-,TRBJ1-2,TRBV6-6,TGTGCCAGCAGCAACCAGGGGGTAGAGGATGGCTACACCTTC,CASSNQGVEDGYTF
-,-,TRBJ1-6,TRBV27,TGTGCCAGCAGTTTAGGTGGGACACTCTCCGTCCCCCTCCACTTT,CASSLGGTLSVPLHF
-,-,TRBJ1-6,TRBV23-1,TGCGCCAGCAGTCAATCGTTGCAGAATAATTCACCCCTCCACTTT,CASSQSLQNNSPLHF
-,-,TRBJ1-1,TRBV27,TGTGCCAGCAGTACAGGGATTTCCCGTATGAACACTGAAGCTTTCTTT,CASSTGISRMNTEAFF
TRBD2,-,TRBJ2-1,TRBV3-1/TRBV3-2,TGTGCCAGCAGCCAAGATGTACTAGCGGGGAGGGGTGGTGAGCAGTTCTTC,CASSQDVLAGRGGEQFF
-,-,TRBJ2-1,TRBV5-1,TGCGCCAGCAGCTTGGACGGACAAATCTACAATGAGCAGTTCTTC,CASSLDGQIYNEQFF
TRBD1,-,TRBJ1-2,TRBV9,TGTGCCAGCAGGGGGACAGTTATAAACTATGGCTACACCTTC,CASRGTVINYGYTF
-,-,TRBJ1-2,TRBV3-1/TRBV3-2,TGTGCCAGCAGCCAAATGTCGGGGGGTACTAATGGAGGCTACACCTTC,CASSQMSGGTNGGYTF
TRBD2,-,TRBJ2-7,TRBV9,TGTGCCAGCAGCCCGCGGACTAGCGGGAGGGGCGAGCAGTACTTC,CASSPRTSGRGEQYF
-,-,TRBJ1-5,TRBV7-6,TGTGCCAGCAGCTTAGCTCCGGGGTTCGATCAGCCCCAGCATTTT,CASSLAPGFDQPQHF
-,-,TRBJ2-3,TRBV3-1/TRBV3-2,TGTGCCAGCAGCCAAGATCTGAGTGGGGGGGCGGCAGATACGCAGTATTTT,CASSQDLSGGAADTQYF
-,few,TRBJ2-2,TRBV2,TGTGCCAGCAGTGAAGACCAGGGAACCGGGGAGCTGTTTTTT,CASSEDQGTGELFF
-,few,TRBJ2-2,TRBV2,TGTGCCAGCAGTGACAAGGGGCACAACACCGGGGAGCTGTTTTTT,CASSDKGHNTGELFF
-,-,TRBJ2-4,TRBV28,TGTGCCAGCAGTTTATTAGGCGGGGTAGCCAAAAACATTCAGTACTTC,CASSLLGGVAKNIQYF
TRBD1,-,TRBJ2-1,TRBV27,TGTGCCAGCAGTTTCTCATCAGGGGGTGAGCAGTTCTTC,CASSFSSGGEQFF
TRBD1,-,TRBJ1-5,TRBV27,TGTGCCAGCAGTTCTGCACAGGGGGATCAGCCCCAGCATTTT,CASSSAQGDQPQHF
TRBD1,few,TRBJ2-7,TRBV7-9,TGTGCCAGCAGCTGGACAGGGGGAGGGACCTACGAGCAGTACTTC,CASSWTGGGTYEQYF
TRBD1,-,TRBJ2-3,TRBV19,TGTGCCAGTAGGGACACAGGGGAACAAATACGCACGCAGTATTTT,CASRDTGEQIRTQYF
TRBD1,-,TRBJ2-1,TRBV28,TGTGCCAGCAGTTTAGGGACAGGGTTTATTGCAACCGGGAAATGGCAGTTCTTC,CASSLGTGFIATGKWQFF
TRBD1,-,TRBJ1-5,TRBV5-5,TGTGCCAGCAGCTCGGACAGGGTTCTTACCAGCAATCAGCCCCAGCATTTT,CASSSDRVLTSNQPQHF
TRBD1,-,TRBJ1-4,TRBV30,TGTGCCTGGCACAAGATAACAGGGGCTGGGTATGAAAAACTGTTTTTT,CAWHKITGAGYEKLFF
-,-,TRBJ2-7,TRBV20-1,TGCAGTGCAGGACAGATCTACGAGCAGTACTTC,CSAGQIYEQYF
TRBD2,-,TRBJ2-1,TRBV7-2,TGTGCCAGCAGCTTATCAAGCGGGAACTACAATGAGCAGTTCTTC,CASSLSSGNYNEQFF
TRBD2,-,TRBJ2-7,TRBV11-3,TGTGCCAGCAGCGCCCACGGGGGGTTGGAGCAGTACTTC,CASSAHGGLEQYF
-,-,TRBJ1-2,TRBV27,TGTGCCAGCAGTTTAACACAGGGCCCTATTTATGGCTACACCTTC,CASSLTQGPIYGYTF
-,-,TRBJ1-4,TRBV6-2/TRBV6-3,TGTGCCAGCAGTACCCTCAACAGAGCAACTAATGAAAAACTGTTTTTT,CASSTLNRATNEKLFF
-,-,TRBJ2-1,TRBV4-3,TGCGCCAGCAGCCAAGACTCTTCCTACAATGAGCAGTTCTTC,CASSQDSSYNEQFF
-,-,TRBJ2-7,TRBV10-3,TGTGCCATCAGGGGGGGGGCGTCCCACATCTACGAGCAGTACTTC,CAIRGGASHIYEQYF
TRBD2,-,TRBJ2-3,TRBV6-4,TGTGCCAGCAGAGCCGGGACTACAAACACAGATACGCAGTATTTT,CASRAGTTNTDTQYF
TRBD1,-,TRBJ2-7,TRBV5-1,TGCGCCAGCAGTGTGGCTACAGGGGCATGGTACGAGCAGTACTTC,CASSVATGAWYEQYF
-,-,TRBJ2-4,TRBV30,TGTGCCGGACACAGGCTAGCCAAAAACATTCAGTACTTC,CAGHRLAKNIQYF
-,-,TRBJ1-4,TRBV7-9,TGTGCCAGCAGCTTAGCCGGAGGTAATGAAAAACTGTTTTTT,CASSLAGGNEKLFF
TRBD1,once,TRBJ2-2,TRBV11-3,TGTGCCAGCAGCCCAGAGGGGGCAGGGGAGCTGTTTTTT,CASSPEGAGELFF
TRBD1,-,TRBJ1-2,TRBV5-1,TGCGCCAGCAGCCCATTCCTACAGGGGGCGGCTGGCTACACCTTC,CASSPFLQGAAGYTF
-,-,TRBJ1-5,TRBV28,TGTGCCAGCAGTCCAGGTAATTGGGGGGTCCGGCAGCCCCAGCATTTT,CASSPGNWGVRQPQHF
-,-,TRBJ2-3,TRBV2,TGTGCCAGCAACGGGAAACTTCGAACAGATACGCAGTATTTT,CASNGKLRTDTQYF
-,few,TRBJ2-5,TRBV4-3,TGCGCCAGCAGCAGCCGACTGAGAGCCCCCCAAGAGACCCAGTACTTC,CASSSRLRAPQETQYF
TRBD1,-,TRBJ2-7,TRBV12-5,TGTGCTAGTGCCATGGGGACGACAGGGTACCGCGAGCAGTACTTC,CASAMGTTGYREQYF
-,-,TRBJ1-6,TRBV6-1,TGTGCCAGCAGTGAACCGAGCTCCTATAATTCACCCCTCCACTTT,CASSEPSSYNSPLHF
-,few,TRBJ1-3,TRBV30,TGTGCCTGGCAAACAGGGTCTGGAAACACCATATATTTT,CAWQTGSGNTIYF
TRBD2,-,TRBJ2-3,TRBV18,TGTGCCAGCTCACCCTCAACGATAGGACTAGCGGGGAGCACAGATACGCAGTATTTT,CASSPSTIGLAGSTDTQYF
-,-,TRBJ2-1,TRBV5-1,TGCGCCAGCATGCGGTCACGGGAGCCGTACAATGAGCAGTTCTTC,CASMRSREPYNEQFF
TRBD1,-,TRBJ2-7,TRBV10-3,TGTGCCATCACTCCGACAGGGAGCTCCTACGAGCAGTACTTC,CAITPTGSSYEQYF
-,-,TRBJ2-7,TRBV21-1,TGTGCCAGCAGCAAAGTGAGGCTAGCGGGGGGAATCGAGCAGTACTTC,CASSKVRLAGGIEQYF
-,-,TRBJ1-1,TRBV6-2/TRBV6-3,TGTGCCAGCAGTTACGGGAGGGGCTCGGGGAACACTGAAGCTTTCTTT,CASSYGRGSGNTEAFF
TRBD2,-,TRBJ2-1,TRBV9,TGTGCCAGCAGCTTCGGACTAGCGGCGAATGAGCAGTTCTTC,CASSFGLAANEQFF
TRBD1,-,TRBJ1-1,TRBV20-1,TGCAGTGCTAAGGGACAGACAAAAGCTTTCTTT,CSAKGQTKAFF
TRBD1,-,TRBJ1-3,TRBV5-1,TGCGCCAGCAGCCGGACAGGGGATGAGACTGGAAACACCATATATTTT,CASSRTGDETGNTIYF
TRBD1,-,TRBJ1-1,TRBV7-9,TGTGCCAGCGATTTCGCCGGACAGGCGAACACTGAAGCTTTCTTT,CASDFAGQANTEAFF
-,-,TRBJ1-6,TRBV6-6,TGTGCCAGCAGTTATAACGGGGTTAATTCACCCCTCCACTTT,CASSYNGVNSPLHF